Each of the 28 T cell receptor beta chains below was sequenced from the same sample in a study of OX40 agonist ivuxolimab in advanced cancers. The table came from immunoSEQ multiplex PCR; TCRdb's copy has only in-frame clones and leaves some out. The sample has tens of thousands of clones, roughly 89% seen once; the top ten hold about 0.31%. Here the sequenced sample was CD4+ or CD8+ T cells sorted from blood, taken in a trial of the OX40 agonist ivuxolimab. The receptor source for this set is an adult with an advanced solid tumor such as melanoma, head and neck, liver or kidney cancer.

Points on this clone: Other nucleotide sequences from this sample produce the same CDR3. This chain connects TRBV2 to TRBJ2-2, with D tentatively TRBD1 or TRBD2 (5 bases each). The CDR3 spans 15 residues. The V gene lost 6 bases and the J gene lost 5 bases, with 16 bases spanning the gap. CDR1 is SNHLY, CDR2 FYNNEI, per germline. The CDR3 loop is CASRLTGTGTGELFF. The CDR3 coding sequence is TGTGCCAGCAGGTTAACCGGGACCGGGACCGGGGAGCTGTTTTTT.

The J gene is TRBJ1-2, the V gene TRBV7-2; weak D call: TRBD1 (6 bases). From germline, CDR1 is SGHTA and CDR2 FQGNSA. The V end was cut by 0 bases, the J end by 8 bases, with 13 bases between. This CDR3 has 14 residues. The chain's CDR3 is CASSLAGGRTGYTF. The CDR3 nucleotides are TGTGCCAGCAGCTTAGCGGGGGGCCGGACCGGCTACACCTTC. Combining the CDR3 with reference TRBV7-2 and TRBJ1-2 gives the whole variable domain GAGVSQSPSNKVTEKGKDVELRCDPISGHTALYWYRQSLGQGLEFLIYFQGNSAPDKSGLPSDRFSAERTGGSVSTLTIQRTQQEDSAVYLCASSLAGGRTGYTFGSGTRLTVV.

CDR3 bases: TGCGCCAGCAGCCAAGACACTTACTCTGGAAACACCATATATTTT. Residues: CASSQDTYSGNTIYF. The chain links TRBV4-3 to TRBJ1-3, with unresolved D. The CDR3 length is 15 residues. CDR1 LGHNA and CDR2 YSLEER come from the germline V gene. V was pared by 0 bases and J by 0 bases, with 6 bases between.

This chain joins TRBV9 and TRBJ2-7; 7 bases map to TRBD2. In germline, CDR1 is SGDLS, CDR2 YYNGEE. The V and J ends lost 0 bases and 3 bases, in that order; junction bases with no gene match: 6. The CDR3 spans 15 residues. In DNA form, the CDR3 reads TGTGCCAGCAGCGTAGGGGAGGGAGCCTACTACGAGCAGTACTTC. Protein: CASSVGEGAYYEQYF.

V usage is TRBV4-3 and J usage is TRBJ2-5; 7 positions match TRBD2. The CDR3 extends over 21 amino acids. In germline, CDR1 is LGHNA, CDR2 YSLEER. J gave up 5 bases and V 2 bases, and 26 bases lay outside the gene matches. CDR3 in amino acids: CASSQPKRRGSYHRDLETQYF. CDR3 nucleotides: TGCGCCAGCAGCCAACCCAAGCGGCGGGGGAGCTACCATCGTGACCTGGAGACCCAGTACTTC.

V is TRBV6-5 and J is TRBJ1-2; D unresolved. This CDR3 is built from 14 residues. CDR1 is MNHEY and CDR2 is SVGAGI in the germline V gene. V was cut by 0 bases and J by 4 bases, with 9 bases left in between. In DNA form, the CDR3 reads TGTGCCAGCAGTTACTCTGCGAACAGCTATGGCTACACCTTC. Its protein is CASSYSANSYGYTF.

The CDR3: CASSLESSSEQYF. In nucleotides, the CDR3 is TGTGCCAGCAGCTTAGAGTCGTCATCCGAGCAGTACTTC. V and J are TRBV7-6 and TRBJ2-7; D uncertain. Trimming cost V 1 base and J 6 bases, with 10 bases left between them. The CDR3 contains 13 residues. CDR1 is SGHVS, CDR2 FNYEAQ, per germline.

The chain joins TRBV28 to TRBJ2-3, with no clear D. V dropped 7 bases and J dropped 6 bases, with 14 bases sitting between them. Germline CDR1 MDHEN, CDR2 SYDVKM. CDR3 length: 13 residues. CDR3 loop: CASNSRGLDTQYF. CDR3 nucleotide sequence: TGTGCCAGCAACAGCCGCGGTTTGGATACGCAGTATTTT.

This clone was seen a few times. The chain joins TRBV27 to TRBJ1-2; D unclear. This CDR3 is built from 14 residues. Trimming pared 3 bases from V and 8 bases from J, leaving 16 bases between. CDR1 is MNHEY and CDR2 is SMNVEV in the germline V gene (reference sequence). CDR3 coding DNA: TGTGCCAGCAGTTTCTCTAAGGGATTAGCGGGCTACACCTTC. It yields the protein CASSFSKGLAGYTF.

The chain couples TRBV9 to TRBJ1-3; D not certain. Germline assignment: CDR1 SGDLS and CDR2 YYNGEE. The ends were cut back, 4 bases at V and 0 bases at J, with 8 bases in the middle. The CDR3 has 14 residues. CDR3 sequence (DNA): TGTGCCAGCAGCTTCGGAAGCTCTGGAAACACCATATATTTT. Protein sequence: CASSFGSSGNTIYF.

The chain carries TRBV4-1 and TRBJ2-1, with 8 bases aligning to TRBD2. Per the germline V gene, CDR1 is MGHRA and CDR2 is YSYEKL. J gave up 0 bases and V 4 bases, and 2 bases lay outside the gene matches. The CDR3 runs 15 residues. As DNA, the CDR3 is TGCGCCAGCAGCCTAGCGGGGATCTCCTACAATGAGCAGTTCTTC. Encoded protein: CASSLAGISYNEQFF.

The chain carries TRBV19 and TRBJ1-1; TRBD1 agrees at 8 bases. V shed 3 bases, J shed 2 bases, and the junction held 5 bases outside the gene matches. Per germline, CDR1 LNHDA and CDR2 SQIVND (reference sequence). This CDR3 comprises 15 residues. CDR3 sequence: CASSIVTGGNTEAFF. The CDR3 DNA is TGTGCCAGTAGTATCGTCACAGGGGGTAACACTGAAGCTTTCTTT.

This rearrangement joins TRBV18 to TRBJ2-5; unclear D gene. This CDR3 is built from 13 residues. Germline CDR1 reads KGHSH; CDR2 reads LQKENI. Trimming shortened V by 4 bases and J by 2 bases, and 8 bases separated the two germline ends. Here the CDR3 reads CASSQNNQETQYF. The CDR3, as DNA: TGTGCCAGCTCACAAAATAATCAAGAGACCCAGTACTTC.

CDR3 in amino acids: CASSIDRATVGPQPQHF. In nucleotides, the CDR3 is TGTGCCAGTAGTATAGATAGGGCGACAGTGGGGCCCCAGCCCCAGCATTTT. The chain carries TRBV19 and TRBJ1-5; D might be TRBD1 (5 bases). The germline V gene encodes CDR1 LNHDA and CDR2 SQIVND (reference sequence). The CDR3 contains 17 residues. The V and J ends lost 0 bases and 7 bases respectively, with 19 bases between them.

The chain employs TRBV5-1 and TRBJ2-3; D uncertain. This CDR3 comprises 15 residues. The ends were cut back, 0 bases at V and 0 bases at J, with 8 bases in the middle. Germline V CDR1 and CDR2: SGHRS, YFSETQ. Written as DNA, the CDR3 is TGCGCCAGCAGCTTGGATGCCACTAGCACAGATACGCAGTATTTT. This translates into CASSLDATSTDTQYF.

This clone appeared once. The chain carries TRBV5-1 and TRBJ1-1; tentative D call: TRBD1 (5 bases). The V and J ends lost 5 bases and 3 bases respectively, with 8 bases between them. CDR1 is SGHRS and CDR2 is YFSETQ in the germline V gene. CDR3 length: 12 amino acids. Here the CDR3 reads CASREQDTEAFF. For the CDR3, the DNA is TGCGCCAGCAGAGAACAGGACACTGAAGCTTTCTTT.

The DNA of the CDR3 is TGTGCCAGCTCACCAAGGACAGCTAATGAGCAGTTCTTC. This codes for CASSPRTANEQFF. The J gene is TRBJ2-1, the V gene TRBV18; D perhaps matches TRBD1 (6 bases). Trimming removed 2 bases at V and 7 bases at J, with 9 bases between. Germline V gives CDR1 KGHSH, CDR2 LQKENI. The CDR3 runs 13 residues.

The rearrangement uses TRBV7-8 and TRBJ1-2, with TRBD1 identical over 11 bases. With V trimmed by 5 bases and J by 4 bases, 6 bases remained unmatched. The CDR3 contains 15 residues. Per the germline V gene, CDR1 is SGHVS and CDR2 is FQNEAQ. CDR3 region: CASSPDRGPGYGYTF. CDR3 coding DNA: TGTGCCAGCAGCCCGGACAGGGGGCCAGGCTATGGCTACACCTTC. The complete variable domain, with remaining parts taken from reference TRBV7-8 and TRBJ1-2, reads GAGVSQSPRYKVAKRGQDVALRCDPISGHVSLFWYQQALGQGPEFLTYFQNEAQLDKSGLPSDRFFAERPEGSVSTLKIQRTQQEDSAVYLCASSPDRGPGYGYTFGSGTRLTVV.

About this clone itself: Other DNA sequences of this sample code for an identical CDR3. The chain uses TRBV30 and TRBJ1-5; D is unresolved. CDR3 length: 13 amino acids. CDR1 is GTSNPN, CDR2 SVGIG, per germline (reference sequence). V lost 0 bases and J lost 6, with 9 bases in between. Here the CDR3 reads CAWSVQGIQPQHF. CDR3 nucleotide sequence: TGTGCCTGGAGTGTACAAGGGATTCAGCCCCAGCATTTT.

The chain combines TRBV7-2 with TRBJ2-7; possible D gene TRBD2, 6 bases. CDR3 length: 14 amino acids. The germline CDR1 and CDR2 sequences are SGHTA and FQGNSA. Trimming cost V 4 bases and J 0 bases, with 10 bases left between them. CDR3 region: CASSSGGSSYEQYF. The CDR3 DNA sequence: TGTGCCAGCAGCTCCGGGGGAAGCTCCTACGAGCAGTACTTC. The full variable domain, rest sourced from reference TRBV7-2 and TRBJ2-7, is GAGVSQSPSNKVTEKGKDVELRCDPISGHTALYWYRQSLGQGLEFLIYFQGNSAPDKSGLPSDRFSAERTGGSVSTLTIQRTQQEDSAVYLCASSSGGSSYEQYFGPGTRLTVT.

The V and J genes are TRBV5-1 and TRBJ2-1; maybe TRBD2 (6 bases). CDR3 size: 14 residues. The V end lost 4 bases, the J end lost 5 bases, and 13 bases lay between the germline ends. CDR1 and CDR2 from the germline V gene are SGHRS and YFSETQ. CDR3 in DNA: TGCGCCAGCAGCATAATAGCGGAGCACAATGAGCAGTTCTTC. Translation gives CASSIIAEHNEQFF.

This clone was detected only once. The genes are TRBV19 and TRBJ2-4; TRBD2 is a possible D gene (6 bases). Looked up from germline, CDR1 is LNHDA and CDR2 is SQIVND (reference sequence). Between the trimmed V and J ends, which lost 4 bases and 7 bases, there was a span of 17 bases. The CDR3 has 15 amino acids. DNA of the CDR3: TGTGCCAGTAGTACCATTCACGGGGGTGCGAACATTCAGTACTTC. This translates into CASSTIHGGANIQYF.

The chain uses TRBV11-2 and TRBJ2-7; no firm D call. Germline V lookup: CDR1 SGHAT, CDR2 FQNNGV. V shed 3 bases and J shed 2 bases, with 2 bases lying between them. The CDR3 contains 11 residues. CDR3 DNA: TGTGCCAGCAGCTTTGCCTACGAGCAGTACTTC. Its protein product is CASSFAYEQYF. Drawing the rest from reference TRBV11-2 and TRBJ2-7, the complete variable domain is EAGVAQSPRYKIIEKRQSVAFWCNPISGHATLYWYQQILGQGPKLLIQFQNNGVVDDSQLPKDRFSAERLKGVDSTLKIQPAKLEDSAVYLCASSFAYEQYFGPGTRLTVT.

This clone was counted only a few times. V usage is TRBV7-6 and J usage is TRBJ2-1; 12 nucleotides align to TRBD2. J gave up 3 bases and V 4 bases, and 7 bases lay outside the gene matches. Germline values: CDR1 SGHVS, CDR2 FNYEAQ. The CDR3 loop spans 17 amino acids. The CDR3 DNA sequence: TGTGCCAGCAGCTCTAGCGGGAGGGCCCTTAACTACAATGAGCAGTTCTTC. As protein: CASSSSGRALNYNEQFF.

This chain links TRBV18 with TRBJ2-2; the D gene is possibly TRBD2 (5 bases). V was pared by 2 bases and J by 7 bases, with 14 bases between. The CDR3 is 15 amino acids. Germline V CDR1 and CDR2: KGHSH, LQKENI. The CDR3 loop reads CASSPSGDGVGELFF. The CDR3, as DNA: TGTGCCAGCTCACCATCCGGTGACGGGGTCGGGGAGCTGTTTTTT.

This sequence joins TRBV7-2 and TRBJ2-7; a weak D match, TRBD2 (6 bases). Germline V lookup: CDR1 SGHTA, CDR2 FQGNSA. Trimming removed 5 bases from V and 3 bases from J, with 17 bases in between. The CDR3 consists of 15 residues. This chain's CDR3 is CASSPEGRGSYEQYF. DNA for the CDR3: TGTGCCAGCAGCCCGGAGGGCCGGGGAAGCTACGAGCAGTACTTC.

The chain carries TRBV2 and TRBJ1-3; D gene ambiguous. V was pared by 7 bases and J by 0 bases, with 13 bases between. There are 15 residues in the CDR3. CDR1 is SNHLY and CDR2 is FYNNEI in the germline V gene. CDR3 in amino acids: CASTSDGRSGNTIYF. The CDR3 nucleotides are TGTGCCAGCACCTCGGACGGCCGCTCTGGAAACACCATATATTTT.

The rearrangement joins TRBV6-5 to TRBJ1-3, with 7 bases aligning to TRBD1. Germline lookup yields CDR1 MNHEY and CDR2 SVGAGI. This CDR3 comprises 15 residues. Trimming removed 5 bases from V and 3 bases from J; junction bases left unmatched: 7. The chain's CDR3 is CASSPLTGFGNTIYF. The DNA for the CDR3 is TGTGCCAGCAGTCCCCTGACAGGGTTTGGAAACACCATATATTTT.